Presented here are 27 T cell receptor beta chains from one specimen sequenced in a study of metastatic and nonmetastatic thyroid tumors. MiXCR re-clonotyped the PCR reads for TCRdb. The sample includes tens of thousands of clones, about 13% of them seen just once. Thyroid surgery took place with no prior treatment in any patient. The sequenced sample consisted of blood. The receptor source for this set is a female donor with papillary thyroid cancer or a benign thyroid nodule (not recorded which). Some clones in this sample may be carry-over from other donors' samples.

This clone showed up many times. The chain employs TRBV19 and TRBJ2-2; TRBD2 matches 10 bases. The CDR3 loop spans 13 amino acids. Germline V gives CDR1 LNHDA, CDR2 SQIVND (reference sequence). J gave up 5 bases and V 7 bases, and 1 base lay outside the gene matches. The CDR3 reads CASTGLATGELFF. The CDR3 DNA reads as TGTGCCAGTACGGGACTAGCGACCGGGGAGCTGTTTTTT. The full variable domain, rest sourced from reference TRBV19 and TRBJ2-2, is DGGITQSPKYLFRKEGQNVTLSCEQNLNHDAMYWYRQDPGQGLRLIYYSQIVNDFQKGDIAEGYSVSREKKESFPLTVTSAQKNPTAFYLCASTGLATGELFFGEGSRLTVL.

This clone has a count of ten or more. The rearrangement uses TRBV28 and TRBJ1-3; tentatively, D is TRBD1 (5 bases). This CDR3 comprises 15 residues. The V end was cut by 7 bases, the J end by 0 bases, with 13 bases between. Germline V gene data show CDR1 as MDHEN and CDR2 as SYDVKM. CDR3 loop: CASTLGESSGNTIYF. Here the CDR3 DNA reads TGTGCCAGCACCTTAGGGGAAAGCTCTGGAAACACCATATATTTT. Full variable domain (remainder filled in from reference TRBV28 and TRBJ1-3): DVKVTQSSRYLVKRTGEKVFLECVQDMDHENMFWYRQDPGLGLRLIYFSYDVKMKEKGDIPEGYSVSREKKERFSLILESASTNQTSMYLCASTLGESSGNTIYFGEGSWLTVV.

Remarks on this clone: One end of the junction varies from germline; a read error may be responsible. The chain combines TRBV24-1 with TRBJ2-5; 12 bases are shared with TRBD2. This CDR3 contains 18 residues. Germline-derived CDR1 and CDR2 are KGHDR and SFDVKD. Here the CDR3 DNA reads TGTGCCACCAGTAATTCTCGACTAGCGGGAGTGTATCGAGAGACCCAGCACTTC. It is translated as CATSNSRLAGVYRETQHF.

In its sample, this clone was seen many times. This sample includes further DNA sequences coding for the same CDR3. The rearrangement joins TRBV7-9 to TRBJ2-7; 9 bases are shared with TRBD1. Trimming removed 4 bases from V and 7 bases from J; junction bases left unmatched: 8. CDR3 length: 14 residues. CDR1 SEHNR and CDR2 FQNEAQ come from the germline V gene (reference sequence). The chain's CDR3 is CASSSQQGAGEQYF. DNA of the CDR3: TGTGCCAGCAGCTCGCAACAGGGGGCGGGAGAGCAGTACTTC. Full variable domain (missing parts from reference TRBV7-9 and TRBJ2-7): DTGVSQNPRHKITKRGQNVTFRCDPISEHNRLYWYRQTLGQGPEFLTYFQNEAQLEKSRLLSDRFSAERPKGSFSTLEIQRTEQGDSAMYLCASSSQQGAGEQYFGPGTRLTVT.

This clone was observed many times. This chain joins TRBV15 and TRBJ2-2; D is ambiguous. CDR1 is LNHNV, CDR2 YYDKDF, per germline (reference sequence). The CDR3 is 15 residues long. V lost 0 bases, J lost 5 bases, and 10 bases lay in between. Here the CDR3 DNA reads TGTGCCACCAGCAGAGATGTCGCCGGGACCGGGGAGCTGTTTTTT. It codes for CATSRDVAGTGELFF.

This clone was counted ten times or more. CDR3 bases: TGTGCCAGCAGTCATATGATGGGACAGGGGGCTTTTTTTTATCCTGAAGCTTTCTTT. As protein: CASSHMMGQGAFFYPEAFF. V is TRBV6-5 and J is TRBJ1-1, with 12 bases lining up with TRBD1. Germline V gives CDR1 MNHEY, CDR2 SVGAGI. The CDR3 loop spans 19 amino acids. J was trimmed by 6 bases and V by 5 bases; bases with no gene match: 19.

This clone has a count of ten or more. The V and J genes are TRBV30 and TRBJ2-5; 9 nucleotides agree with TRBD2. Germline values: CDR1 GTSNPN, CDR2 SVGIG (reference sequence). The CDR3 consists of 16 residues. Germline trimming cut 2 bases from V and 5 bases from J; bases unmatched to any gene: 12. CDR3 sequence: CAWSHGRGRAEETQYF. The CDR3 region has the DNA TGTGCCTGGAGTCACGGGCGCGGGAGGGCCGAGGAGACCCAGTACTTC.

This clone was detected many times. Other DNA sequences in this specimen translate into the identical CDR3. The rearrangement joins TRBV18 to TRBJ2-3; 14 positions match TRBD2. CDR1 KGHSH and CDR2 LQKENI come from the germline V gene. The trim removed 3 bases at V and 1 base at J, leaving 3 bases unmatched. CDR3 size: 17 residues. The CDR3 nucleotides read TGTGCCAGCTCACCCCCGGGACTAGCGGGGGGCACAGATACGCAGTATTTT. It yields the protein CASSPPGLAGGTDTQYF.

At least ten counts were recorded for this clone. The chain links TRBV12-3 or TRBV12-4 to TRBJ1-6; maybe TRBD1 (6 bases). V was cut by 6 bases and J by 9 bases, with 18 bases left in between. The CDR3 sequence is 15 residues long. The CDR3 nucleotides are TGTGCCAGCAGGCGTAACAGGGACCCGGGTTCACCCCTCCACTTT. Its translation: CASRRNRDPGSPLHF.

This clone was observed at least ten times. The rearrangement uses TRBV6-1 and TRBJ2-7; TRBD1 agrees at 10 bases. The germline V gene encodes CDR1 MNHNS and CDR2 SASEGT. This CDR3 has 15 residues. The junction had 10 bases not matched to a gene; V was cut back by 6 bases and J by 5 bases. The CDR3, as DNA: TGTGCCAGCAGGCCGGGACAGGGGTGGATGGACGAGCAGTACTTC. It is translated as CASRPGQGWMDEQYF.

This clone was detected only a few times. V is TRBV20-1 and J is TRBJ2-3, with D uncertain. Germline lookup yields CDR1 DFQATT and CDR2 SNEGSKA (reference sequence). This CDR3 is built from 13 residues. With 6 bases removed from V and 7 bases from J, the gap between germline ends came to 17 bases. CDR3 loop: CSANTADPYTQYF. The CDR3 DNA sequence: TGCAGTGCAAATACGGCCGATCCATATACGCAGTATTTT.

The rearrangement uses TRBV29-1 and TRBJ1-1; D ambiguous. Germline V CDR1 and CDR2: SQVTM, ANQGSEA. The CDR3 covers 11 residues. Between the trimmed V and J ends, which lost 7 bases and 11 bases, there was a span of 17 bases. The CDR3 nucleotides are TGCAGCGCTTTAGGGTCACAAGGGGCTTTCTTT. This sequence encodes CSALGSQGAFF.

This clone was found many times. The rearrangement joins TRBV29-1 to TRBJ2-7; D unresolved. This CDR3 is built from 13 residues. Germline loops: CDR1 SQVTM, CDR2 ANQGSEA. V shed 3 bases and J shed 2 bases, with 11 bases lying between them. In DNA form, the CDR3 reads TGCAGCGTTGAGGGCCGGACCCCCTACGAGCAGTACTTC. Amino acid sequence: CSVEGRTPYEQYF.

This clone has ten or more counts. This sequence joins TRBV2 and TRBJ2-7; D uncertain. CDR3 size: 13 residues. With 4 bases removed from V and 4 bases from J, the gap between germline ends came to 11 bases. Per germline, CDR1 SNHLY and CDR2 FYNNEI. The CDR3 sequence is CASSGIHRYEQYF. The CDR3 region has the DNA TGTGCCAGCAGTGGGATACACCGGTACGAGCAGTACTTC.

This clone showed up many times. The chain employs TRBV19 and TRBJ1-1, with D unclear. Germline-derived CDR1 and CDR2 are LNHDA and SQIVND (reference sequence). The CDR3 length is 15 residues. V dropped 5 bases and J dropped 1 base, with 14 bases sitting between them. The CDR3 region is CASSRAQATNTEAFF. CDR3 sequence (DNA): TGTGCCAGTAGTCGCGCCCAGGCCACGAACACTGAAGCTTTCTTT. The full variable domain, rest sourced from reference TRBV19 and TRBJ1-1, is DGGITQSPKYLFRKEGQNVTLSCEQNLNHDAMYWYRQDPGQGLRLIYYSQIVNDFQKGDIAEGYSVSREKKESFPLTVTSAQKNPTAFYLCASSRAQATNTEAFFGQGTRLTVV.

This clone has at least ten counts. The chain links TRBV20-1 to TRBJ2-3; TRBD2 matches 7 bases. J lost 3 bases, V lost 2 bases, and 23 bases had no gene match. The CDR3 totals 20 residues. Germline CDR1 is DFQATT and CDR2 is SNEGSKA (reference sequence). This CDR3 reads CSARTTSAPLGGGPTDTQYF. CDR3 nucleotide sequence: TGCAGTGCTAGAACTACTAGCGCCCCGTTGGGGGGGGGTCCAACAGATACGCAGTATTTT.

This clone was counted many times. The chain joins TRBV20-1 to TRBJ2-3; no firm D call. Trimming cost V 3 bases and J 11 bases, with 12 bases left between them. Germline V CDR1 and CDR2: DFQATT, SNEGSKA (reference sequence). The CDR3 loop spans 11 amino acids. The CDR3 DNA is TGCAGTGCTAGTAGGAGCCGTAGGCAGTATTTT. Protein product: CSASRSRRQYF.

This clone was counted at least ten times. The chain carries TRBV27 and TRBJ2-5; D is unclear. The V end lost 2 bases, the J end lost 10 bases, and 11 bases lay between the germline ends. The CDR3 covers 12 residues. Per the germline V gene, CDR1 is MNHEY and CDR2 is SMNVEV (reference sequence). The CDR3 is CASSLTGVGQYF. For the CDR3, the DNA is TGTGCCAGCAGTTTAACCGGAGTGGGCCAGTACTTC.

This clone was observed at least ten times. The chain carries TRBV6-2 or TRBV6-3 and TRBJ1-5; 8 bases agree with TRBD1. After removal of 4 bases from V and 2 bases from J, the junction contained 4 bases not matched to a gene. This CDR3 is built from 15 residues. The germline CDR1 and CDR2 sequences are MNHEY and SVGEGT. CDR3 nucleotide sequence: TGTGCCAGCAGTTCCCCGGGACAGGGCAATCAGCCCCAGCATTTT. Translating gives CASSSPGQGNQPQHF.

The sample holds many counts of this clone. CDR3 amino acids: CASSLSGQGTSGANVLTF. CDR3 DNA sequence: TGCGCCAGCAGCTTGTCGGGACAGGGGACCTCTGGGGCCAACGTCCTGACTTTC. The chain uses TRBV5-1 and TRBJ2-6; 10 bases align to TRBD1. The germline gives CDR1 SGHRS, CDR2 YFSETQ. J was trimmed by 0 bases and V by 1 base; bases with no gene match: 4. The CDR3 loop spans 18 amino acids.

This clone was seen ten or more times. This sequence joins TRBV11-3 and TRBJ2-1, with D tentatively TRBD2 (6 bases). V was shortened by 5 bases and J by 9 bases, with 11 bases between the two germline ends. Germline V CDR1 and CDR2: SGHNT, YENEEA. The CDR3 has 12 residues. This CDR3 is CASSPHGSEQFF. The CDR3 coding sequence is TGTGCCAGCAGCCCGCACGGGAGTGAGCAGTTCTTC.

This clone was seen at least ten times. This chain uses TRBV6-1 with TRBJ2-1, with 8 positions matching TRBD2. Germline V gene lookup returns CDR1 MNHNS and CDR2 SASEGT. The trim removed 6 bases at V and 6 bases at J, leaving 13 bases unmatched. CDR3 length: 16 amino acids. The CDR3 bases are TGTGCCAGCAGCTCAAAAGCCAGCGGGAGAAGCAATGAGCAGTTCTTC. It codes for CASSSKASGRSNEQFF.

This clone was seen ten or more times. The chain employs TRBV5-5 and TRBJ2-2; perhaps TRBD2 as D (6 bases). The germline V and J ends were trimmed by 0 bases and 1 base, with 7 bases remaining between them. CDR3 size: 15 residues. Germline CDR1 reads SGHKS; CDR2 reads YYEKEE (reference sequence). The CDR3 DNA is TGTGCCAGCAGCTTGGATAGCGGGAACACCGGGGAGCTGTTTTTT. This gives the protein CASSLDSGNTGELFF.

This clone came up many times. The chain couples TRBV20-1 to TRBJ2-7; 7 bases are a match to TRBD1. This CDR3 region has 14 residues. Germline-derived CDR1 and CDR2 are DFQATT and SNEGSKA (reference sequence). With 0 bases clipped from V and 4 bases from J, the junction kept 6 bases outside the gene matches. The CDR3 region has the DNA TGCAGTGCTAGAGATCGGGACAGACTTTACGAGCAGTACTTC. Translation gives CSARDRDRLYEQYF.

In regard to this clone: Given a much more abundant clone one base away, this may be a read error. The genes are TRBV2 and TRBJ2-2; 9 bases match TRBD2. CDR3 length equals 17 residues. Germline V lookup: CDR1 SNHLY, CDR2 FYNNEI. The junction had 12 bases not matched to a gene; V was cut back by 6 bases and J by 4 bases. The CDR3 DNA sequence: TGTGCCAGCAGGGGGGGACTAGCCAAAAAGGTCACCGGGGAGCTGTTTTTT. As protein: CASRGGLAKKVTGELFF.

Ten or more counts support this clone. This chain connects TRBV7-9 to TRBJ2-7, with D perhaps TRBD1 (5 bases). CDR1 is SEHNR, CDR2 FQNEAQ, per germline (reference sequence). V lost 2 bases and J 1 base, leaving 9 bases between the germline ends. The CDR3 spans 14 residues. The CDR3 sequence: CASSLISGSYEQYF. The CDR3 DNA follows: TGTGCCAGCAGCTTAATCTCAGGGTCCTACGAGCAGTACTTC.

Many counts were recorded for this clone. The gene calls are TRBV11-2 and TRBJ2-3; D is unclear. V lost 5 bases to trimming and J lost 9 bases, with 12 bases between them. The germline gives CDR1 SGHAT, CDR2 FQNNGV. The CDR3 is 12 amino acids. CDR3: CASSPRGVTQYF. In DNA form, the CDR3 reads TGTGCCAGCAGCCCCCGAGGCGTAACGCAGTATTTT.